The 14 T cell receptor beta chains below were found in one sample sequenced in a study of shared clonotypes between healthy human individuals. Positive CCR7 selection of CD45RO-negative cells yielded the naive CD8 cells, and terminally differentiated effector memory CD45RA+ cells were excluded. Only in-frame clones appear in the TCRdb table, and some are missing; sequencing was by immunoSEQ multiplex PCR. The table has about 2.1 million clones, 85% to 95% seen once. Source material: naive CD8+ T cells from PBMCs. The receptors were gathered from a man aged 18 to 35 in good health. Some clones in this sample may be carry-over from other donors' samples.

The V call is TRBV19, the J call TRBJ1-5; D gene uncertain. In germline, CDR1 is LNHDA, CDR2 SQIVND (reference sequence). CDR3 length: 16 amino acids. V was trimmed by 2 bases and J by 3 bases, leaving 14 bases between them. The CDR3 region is CASSIKAGWANQPQHF. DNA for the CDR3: TGTGCCAGTAGTATAAAAGCGGGTTGGGCCAATCAGCCCCAGCATTTT.

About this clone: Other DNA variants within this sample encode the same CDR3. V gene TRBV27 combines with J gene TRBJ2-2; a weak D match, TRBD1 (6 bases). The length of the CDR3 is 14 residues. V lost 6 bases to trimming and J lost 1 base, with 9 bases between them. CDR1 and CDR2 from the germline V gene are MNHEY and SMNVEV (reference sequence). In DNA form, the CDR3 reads TGTGCCAGCAGCCTACAGGGGAACACCGGGGAGCTGTTTTTT. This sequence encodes CASSLQGNTGELFF.

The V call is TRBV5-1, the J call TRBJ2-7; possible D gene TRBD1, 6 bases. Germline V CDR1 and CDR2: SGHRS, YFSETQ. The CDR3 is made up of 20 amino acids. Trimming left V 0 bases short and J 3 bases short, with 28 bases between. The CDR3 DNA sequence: TGCGCCAGCAGCTTGGTAGTAGGACAGCTTCACGGGAATGTGGACTACGAGCAGTACTTC. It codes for CASSLVVGQLHGNVDYEQYF.

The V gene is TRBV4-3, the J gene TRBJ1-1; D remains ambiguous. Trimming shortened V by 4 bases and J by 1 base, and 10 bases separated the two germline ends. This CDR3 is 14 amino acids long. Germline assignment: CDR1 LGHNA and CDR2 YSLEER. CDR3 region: CASSLGSSNTEAFF. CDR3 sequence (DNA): TGCGCCAGCAGCCTTGGTAGCTCGAACACTGAAGCTTTCTTT.

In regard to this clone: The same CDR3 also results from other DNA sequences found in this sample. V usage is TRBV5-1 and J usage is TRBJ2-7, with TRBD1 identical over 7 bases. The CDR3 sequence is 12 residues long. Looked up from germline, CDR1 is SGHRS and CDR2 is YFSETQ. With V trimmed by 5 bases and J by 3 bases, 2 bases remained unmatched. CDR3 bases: TGCGCCAGCAGTCCAGGGGGCTACGAGCAGTACTTC. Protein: CASSPGGYEQYF. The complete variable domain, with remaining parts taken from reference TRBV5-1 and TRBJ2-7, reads KAGVTQTPRYLIKTRGQQVTLSCSPISGHRSVSWYQQTPGQGLQFLFEYFSETQRNKGNFPGRFSGRQFSNSRSEMNVSTLELGDSALYLCASSPGGYEQYFGPGTRLTVT.

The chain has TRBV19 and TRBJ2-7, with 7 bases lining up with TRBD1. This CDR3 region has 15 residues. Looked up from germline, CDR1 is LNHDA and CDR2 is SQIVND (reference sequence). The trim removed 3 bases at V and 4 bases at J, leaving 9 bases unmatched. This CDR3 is CASSIPRQGRYEQYF. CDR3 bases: TGTGCCAGTAGTATCCCCCGACAGGGAAGGTACGAGCAGTACTTC.

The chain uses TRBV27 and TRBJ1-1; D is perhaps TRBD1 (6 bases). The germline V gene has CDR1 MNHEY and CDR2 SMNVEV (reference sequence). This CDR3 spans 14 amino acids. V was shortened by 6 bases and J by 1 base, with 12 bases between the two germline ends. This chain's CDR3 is CASSPRGQNTEAFF. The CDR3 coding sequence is TGTGCCAGCAGCCCGAGGGGACAGAACACTGAAGCTTTCTTT.

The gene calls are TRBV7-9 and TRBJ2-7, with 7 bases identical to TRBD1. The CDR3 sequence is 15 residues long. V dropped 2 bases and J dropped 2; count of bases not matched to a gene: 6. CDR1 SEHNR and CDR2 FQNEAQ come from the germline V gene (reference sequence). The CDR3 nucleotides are TGTGCCAGCAGCTTATCTTCCCAGGGGGCCTACGAGCAGTACTTC. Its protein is CASSLSSQGAYEQYF.

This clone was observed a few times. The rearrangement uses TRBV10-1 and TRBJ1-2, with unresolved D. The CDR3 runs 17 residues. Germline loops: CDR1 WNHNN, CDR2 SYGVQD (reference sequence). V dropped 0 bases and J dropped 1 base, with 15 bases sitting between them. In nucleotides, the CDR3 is TGCGCCAGCAGTGAGTCGAAGTGTCAGCACCGTAACTATGGCTACACCTTC. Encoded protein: CASSESKCQHRNYGYTF.

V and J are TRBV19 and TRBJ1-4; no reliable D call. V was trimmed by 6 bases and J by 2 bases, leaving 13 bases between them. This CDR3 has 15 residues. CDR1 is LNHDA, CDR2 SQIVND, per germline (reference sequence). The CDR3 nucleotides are TGTGCCAGTAGCTCAAGTGGAAAGACTAATGAAAAACTGTTTTTT. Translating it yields CASSSSGKTNEKLFF.

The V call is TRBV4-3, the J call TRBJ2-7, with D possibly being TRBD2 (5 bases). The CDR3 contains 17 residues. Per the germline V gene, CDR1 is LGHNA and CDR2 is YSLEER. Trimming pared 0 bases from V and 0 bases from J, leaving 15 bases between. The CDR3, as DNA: TGCGCCAGCAGCCAAGATCCCCGCCAGGCGGGCTCCTACGAGCAGTACTTC. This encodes CASSQDPRQAGSYEQYF.

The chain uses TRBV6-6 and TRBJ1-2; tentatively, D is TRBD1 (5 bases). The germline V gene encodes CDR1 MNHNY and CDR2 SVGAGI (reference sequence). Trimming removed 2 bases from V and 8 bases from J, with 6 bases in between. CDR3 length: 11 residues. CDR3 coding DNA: TGTGCCAGCAGTTACGGGGCGGGCTACACCTTC. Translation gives CASSYGAGYTF.

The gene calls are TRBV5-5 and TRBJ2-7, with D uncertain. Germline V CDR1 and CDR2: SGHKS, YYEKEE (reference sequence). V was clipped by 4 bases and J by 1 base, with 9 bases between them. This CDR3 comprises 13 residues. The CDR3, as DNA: TGTGCCAGCAGCAGTTTCCTATCCTACGAGCAGTACTTC. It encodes CASSSFLSYEQYF.

The CDR3 is CASMGGNPQYEQFF. The CDR3 coding sequence is TGTGCCAGCATGGGAGGGAACCCACAATATGAGCAGTTCTTC. The chain employs TRBV14 and TRBJ2-1; 7 bases map to TRBD2. CDR1 and CDR2 (germline): SGHDN, FVKESK. The CDR3 runs 14 residues. Losses at the gene ends were 7 bases for V and 8 bases for J; bases not matched to a gene: 11.